This T cell receptor beta chain was sequenced in a study of PD-1 blockade in classical Hodgkin lymphoma. Study-level results: When nivolumab was started under 1 year after ASCT, patients were excluded. Differences between repertoires have undefined causes, possibly disease activity or prior therapy. Complete responders showed a baseline diversity that resembled the diversity of newly diagnosed patients.

Trimming took off 0 bases at V and 5 bases at J, with 6 bases between the two ends. Germline V gene data show CDR1 as SGDLS and CDR2 as YYNGEE. The CDR3 totals 13 residues. Worth noting for this clone: Its antigen is not known.

The protocol was immunoSEQ multiplex PCR, while the TCRdb copy is restricted to in-frame clones and leaves out a portion. The table has tens of thousands of clones, roughly 80% seen once. This sample's time point: cycle 4 day 1 (C4D1), after less than 7 weeks of nivolumab. Every patient had relapsed following autologous stem cell transplantation, and cohorts differed in brentuximab vedotin exposure. Using magnetic negative selection, the CD4+ T cells were separated out of thawed PBMCs. The source is a human donor with classical Hodgkin lymphoma. Sequencing used CD4+ T cells from blood, obtained before the fourth cycle of nivolumab. The genes are TRBV9 and TRBJ2-1; D is ambiguous. The CDR3 DNA reads as TGTGCCAGCAGCGTAGCGCTTGACAATGAGCAGTTCTTC. Translation gives CASSVALDNEQFF.